Each of the 4 T cell receptor beta chains below was sequenced from the same sample in a study of shared clonotypes between healthy human individuals. Repertoires were generated with immunoSEQ multiplex PCR, while TCRdb's copy carries only in-frame clones and drops some. The table has around 2,000,000 clones, under 95% seen once; the top ten hold around 1.7%. Naive CD8 isolation took CD45RO-negative cells positively selected for CCR7 and excluded terminally differentiated effector memory CD45RA+ cells. Sequencing used naive CD8+ T cells from PBMCs. The receptors come from a man aged 18 to 30 in good health. Some clones in this sample may be carry-over from other donors' samples.

This clone was detected only once. The chain employs TRBV10-3 and TRBJ2-7; D unresolved. This CDR3 has 13 amino acids. Trimming shortened V by 3 bases and J by 3 bases, and 9 bases separated the two germline ends. Germline V gives CDR1 ENHRY, CDR2 SYGVKD. CDR3 protein: CAISEPAIYEQYF. Here the CDR3 DNA reads TGTGCCATCAGTGAACCGGCCATCTACGAGCAGTACTTC.

This rearrangement joins TRBV9 to TRBJ2-2; TRBD2 matches 9 bases. Losses at the gene ends were 2 bases for V and 2 bases for J; bases not matched to a gene: 7. CDR1 SGDLS and CDR2 YYNGEE come from the germline V gene. The CDR3 covers 17 residues. Written as DNA, the CDR3 is TGTGCCAGCAGCGTCCCTCTAGCGGGACTTAACACCGGGGAGCTGTTTTTT. It translates to CASSVPLAGLNTGELFF. Full variable domain (rest looked up from reference TRBV9 and TRBJ2-2): DSGVTQTPKHLITATGQRVTLRCSPRSGDLSVYWYQQSLDQGLQFLIQYYNGEERAKGNILERFSAQQFPDLHSELNLSSLELGDSALYFCASSVPLAGLNTGELFFGEGSRLTVL.

The chain combines TRBV27 with TRBJ2-3; 10 bases match TRBD2. Germline V gene data show CDR1 as MNHEY and CDR2 as SMNVEV (reference sequence). The J segment lost 6 bases and the V segment lost 4 bases, leaving 7 bases of the junction unmatched. The CDR3 runs to 15 residues. In DNA form, the CDR3 reads TGTGCCAGCAGTTCACCGGGACTAGCGACCGATACGCAGTATTTT. Translated: CASSSPGLATDTQYF.

This sequence joins TRBV7-8 and TRBJ2-3; 10 nucleotides match TRBD2. CDR3 length: 15 amino acids. CDR1 is SGHVS, CDR2 FQNEAQ, per germline. V gave up 5 bases and J gave up 2 bases; unmatched junction bases: 4. This CDR3 is CASSKGLASTDTQYF. The CDR3 nucleotides are TGTGCCAGCAGCAAGGGACTAGCGTCCACAGATACGCAGTATTTT.